This record covers a single T cell receptor beta chain. The clone's antigen remains unknown. Per-base qualities were not stored, and no clone one base away is much larger. The trial excluded patients who had a history of autoimmune disease or who were on systemic immunosuppression. Peripheral blood for TCR sequencing was drawn from every dose cohort at baseline, at cycle 4 day 1 and at cycle 7 day 1. The samples were drawn from a first-in-human, open-label, multicenter phase I dose-escalation trial of ivuxolimab. Adults with locally advanced or metastatic melanoma, renal cell, hepatocellular, or head and neck squamous cell carcinoma were enrolled in the trial. CD4+ and CD8+ T cells were sorted separately from peripheral blood before TCR sequencing. For sequencing of the TCRbeta CDR3 region, genomic DNA was extracted from the sorted cells. The immunoSEQ Assay was used for sequencing of TCRbeta CDR3 regions. Not all clones reach the TCRdb copy of this immuneACCESS table, which keeps in-frame sequences only. Checked studies attribute under half of the gap to unresolved V genes and leave the rest unexplained. The sample yields around 26,000 clones; just over 90% were counted once. The ten top clones hold approximately 49% of the sample.

This sample was included in a study of OX40 agonist ivuxolimab in advanced cancers. The study in broad terms: Ivuxolimab was a fully human IgG2 agonistic monoclonal antibody targeting the costimulatory receptor OX40 (CD134). Prior anti-PD-1, anti-PD-L1 or anti-CTLA-4 therapy was permitted, and 35% to 40% of dose-escalation patients had received checkpoint inhibitors. Partial responses occurred in three dose-escalation patients: two with cutaneous melanoma and one with hepatocellular carcinoma. Intravenous ivuxolimab was administered to patients every 2 weeks at six dose levels: 0.01, 0.1, 0.3, 1.5, 3 and 10 mg/kg. Among the 50 to 55 dose-escalation patients, around 19 had hepatocellular carcinoma, approximately 15 melanoma, 9 renal cell carcinoma and 9 head and neck cancer. The paper reports the monotherapy dose-escalation portion (N of about 56 patients) of the phase I ivuxolimab trial. In the dose-escalation cohort, 82.7% of patients were male, and the mean age was approximately 60 years, with a range of 23 to 79. The purpose of peripheral TCRbeta sequencing was to test whether ivuxolimab changed TCR sequence diversity and led to clonal T-cell expansion. Overall study outcomes, separate from this receptor: Which antigens the clonally expanded peripheral T cells were specific for was not determined. At doses from 0.1 to 3.0 mg/kg, clonal expansion was seen in both CD4+ and CD8+ blood T cells between baseline and week 6. After ivuxolimab, CD8+ T cells had more expanded clones than CD4+ T cells on average. In partial responders in the 0.1-3.0 mg/kg groups, normalized peripheral clonal expansion was found to be among the lowest, especially among CD8+ T cells. Low levels of normalized T-cell clonal expansion were also seen in some patients who did not respond.

The V end loses 9 bases and the J end loses 0 bases, and a stretch of 9 bases separates them. The germline V gene encodes CDR1 LNHDA and CDR2 SQIVND (reference sequence). The CDR3 has 13 amino acids, counting the end cysteine and phenylalanine. CDR3 DNA only is kept here, 39 bases in frame from base 1. This sequence was found in an adult with an advanced solid tumor such as melanoma, head and neck, liver or kidney cancer. Sequences were derived from CD4+ or CD8+ T cells sorted from blood, sampled in a trial of the OX40 agonist ivuxolimab. The sequence links TRBV19 to TRBJ1-3; 5 matching bases give a weak D call of TRBD1. The CDR3 protein is CASKQDSGNTIYF. The sequenced DNA is TGTGCCAGCAAACAGGACTCTGGAAACACCATATATTTT.